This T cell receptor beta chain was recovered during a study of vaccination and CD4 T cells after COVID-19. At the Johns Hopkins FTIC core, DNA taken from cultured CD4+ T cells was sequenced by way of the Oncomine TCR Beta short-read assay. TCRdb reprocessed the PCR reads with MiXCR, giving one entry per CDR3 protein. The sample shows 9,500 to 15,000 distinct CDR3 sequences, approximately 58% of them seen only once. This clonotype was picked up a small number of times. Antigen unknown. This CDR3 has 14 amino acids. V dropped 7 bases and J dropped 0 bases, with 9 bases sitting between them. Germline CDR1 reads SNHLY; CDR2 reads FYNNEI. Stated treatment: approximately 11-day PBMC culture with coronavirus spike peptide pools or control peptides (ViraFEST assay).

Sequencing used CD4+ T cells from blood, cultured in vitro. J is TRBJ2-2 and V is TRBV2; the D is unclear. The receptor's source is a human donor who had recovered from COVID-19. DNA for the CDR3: TGTGCCAGCATAGGGAATTCGAACACCGGGGAGCTGTTTTTT. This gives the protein CASIGNSNTGELFF.